The 28 T cell receptor beta chains below all came from one sample that was sequenced in a study of blood T cell repertoires in COVID-19. Sequencing used immunoSEQ multiplex PCR; TCRdb keeps in-frame clones, though not all of them. The sample includes fewer than 30,000 clones, 91% seen only once; the top ten take roughly a sixth. The sample was peripheral blood. These receptors were taken from a human donor with active COVID-19. The donor label of this sample is uncertain.

The chain carries TRBV11-2 and TRBJ2-4, with no clear D. The germline CDR1 and CDR2 sequences are SGHAT and FQNNGV. Trimming took off 2 bases at V and 6 bases at J, with 5 bases between the two ends. CDR3 length equals 12 residues. The CDR3 nucleotides are TGTGCCAGCAGCTTAACAGTAAACATTCAGTACTTC. Protein sequence: CASSLTVNIQYF.

The rearrangement links TRBV9 to TRBJ2-7; 12 nucleotides line up with TRBD1. CDR1 is SGDLS and CDR2 is YYNGEE in the germline V gene. The V and J ends lost 0 bases and 9 bases, in that order; junction bases with no gene match: 7. This CDR3 has 15 amino acids. CDR3 in DNA: TGTGCCAGCAGCGTAGGTGGGACAGGGGGCGCCGGGCAGTACTTC. Amino acids: CASSVGGTGGAGQYF.

CDR3 in amino acids: CASSPTTSGRETQYF. The CDR3 DNA reads as TGTGCCAGCAGTCCAACGACTAGCGGGAGGGAGACCCAGTACTTC. This chain uses TRBV27 with TRBJ2-5; the match to TRBD2 covers 13 bases. CDR3 length: 15 amino acids. Germline V gives CDR1 MNHEY, CDR2 SMNVEV (reference sequence). Trimming took 5 bases from V and 5 from J; bases not matched to a gene: 5.

This chain links TRBV7-3 with TRBJ2-5; TRBD1 aligns across 8 bases. Germline V gene data show CDR1 as SGHTA and CDR2 as FQGTGA. The ends lost 5 bases at V and 2 bases at J; junction bases unmatched: 4. The CDR3 has 14 amino acids. CDR3 sequence: CASSATGGQETQYF. The CDR3 nucleotides read TGTGCCAGCAGCGCTACAGGGGGGCAAGAGACCCAGTACTTC.

This clone was observed a few times. The CDR3 loop is CASSDRLAVEVLDTQYF. CDR3 DNA sequence: TGTGCCAGCAGCGACAGACTAGCGGTAGAGGTTTTGGATACGCAGTATTTT. This chain connects TRBV9 to TRBJ2-3; 9 bases line up with TRBD2. The CDR3 runs to 17 residues. From germline, CDR1 is SGDLS and CDR2 YYNGEE. V shed 3 bases and J 6 bases; nucleotides not matched to a gene: 14.

This chain joins TRBV5-5 and TRBJ1-3; D is perhaps TRBD1 (5 bases). This CDR3 is 16 amino acids long. V was clipped by 1 base and J by 0 bases, with 11 bases between them. Looked up from germline, CDR1 is SGHKS and CDR2 is YYEKEE (reference sequence). CDR3 bases: TGTGCCAGCAGCTTGAGCGGGGGATTCTCTGGAAACACCATATATTTT. Protein sequence: CASSLSGGFSGNTIYF.

The chain couples TRBV9 to TRBJ2-7; 9 bases match TRBD1. The CDR3 is 15 residues long. Germline CDR1 and CDR2: SGDLS and YYNGEE. The V segment lost 4 bases and the J segment 4 bases; nucleotides outside the gene matches: 9. DNA for the CDR3: TGTGCCAGCAGCCTTCGAGGACAGGGGTCGTACGAGCAGTACTTC. This encodes CASSLRGQGSYEQYF.

This clone appeared a few times. CDR3 loop: CASSPPDSSYEQYF. DNA for the CDR3: TGTGCCAGCAGTCCACCGGACAGTTCCTACGAGCAGTACTTC. The V gene is TRBV28, the J gene TRBJ2-7; possible D gene TRBD1, 6 bases. CDR3 size: 14 residues. Germline CDR1 MDHEN, CDR2 SYDVKM. V shed 5 bases and J shed 1 base, with 12 bases lying between them.

The rearrangement joins TRBV3-1 (or the pseudogene TRBV3-2) to TRBJ2-7; a weak D match, TRBD1 (6 bases). This CDR3 is 13 amino acids long. Germline V gene sequence: CDR1 LGHDT, CDR2 YNNKEL (reference sequence). The ends were cut back, 5 bases at V and 5 bases at J, with 13 bases in the middle. The DNA of the CDR3 is TGTGCCAGCAGCTTCAACAGGGCCCACGAGCAGTACTTC. This codes for CASSFNRAHEQYF.

This clone was counted only a few times. The V gene is TRBV4-1, the J gene TRBJ2-7; 7 positions match TRBD1. CDR1 and CDR2 (germline): MGHRA, YSYEKL. V gave up 0 bases and J gave up 3 bases; unmatched junction bases: 11. The length of the CDR3 is 17 residues. DNA for the CDR3: TGCGCCAGCAGCCAAGAGCAATTTCTAGGACAGGACTACGAGCAGTACTTC. Translated: CASSQEQFLGQDYEQYF.

This chain uses TRBV5-1 with TRBJ2-3; 10 nucleotides align to TRBD2. The V segment lost 6 bases and the J segment 2 bases; nucleotides outside the gene matches: 15. The CDR3 extends over 18 amino acids. The germline CDR1 and CDR2 sequences are SGHRS and YFSETQ. The CDR3 coding sequence is TGCGCCAGCACGACTCTAGCGGGAGACGAAAATTTCACAGATACGCAGTATTTT. Its protein is CASTTLAGDENFTDTQYF. The variable domain in full, with the rest retrieved from reference TRBV5-1 and TRBJ2-3, is KAGVTQTPRYLIKTRGQQVTLSCSPISGHRSVSWYQQTPGQGLQFLFEYFSETQRNKGNFPGRFSGRQFSNSRSEMNVSTLELGDSALYLCASTTLAGDENFTDTQYFGPGTRLTVL.

The CDR3 nucleotides are TGTGCCTGGAGTGCAGGGACAGCGAGCACAGATACGCAGTATTTT. Translating it yields CAWSAGTASTDTQYF. The chain is built from TRBV30 and TRBJ2-3; 7 bases fit TRBD1. V was clipped by 1 base and J by 0 bases; unmatched bases: 4. Germline CDR1 reads GTSNPN; CDR2 reads SVGIG (reference sequence). CDR3 length equals 15 residues.

The chain joins TRBV9 to TRBJ2-7, with D possibly TRBD2 on 7 matching bases. This CDR3 has 14 amino acids. Trimming took 3 bases from V and 0 from J, leaving 10 bases between them. From germline, CDR1 is SGDLS and CDR2 YYNGEE. In DNA, the CDR3 is TGTGCCAGCAGCGAGGGGGGGAGCTCCTACGAGCAGTACTTC. Encoded protein: CASSEGGSSYEQYF.

This clone was detected once. This chain connects TRBV12-3 or TRBV12-4 to TRBJ2-2; the D gene is possibly TRBD1 (6 bases). The CDR3 has 11 amino acids. The V gene lost 5 bases and the J gene lost 8 bases, with 6 bases spanning the gap. This chain's CDR3 is CASSRGGELFF. CDR3 coding DNA: TGTGCCAGCAGTAGGGGGGGGGAGCTGTTTTTT.

The chain couples TRBV6-4 to TRBJ2-3, with 12 bases lining up with TRBD2. The germline V gene has CDR1 MRHNA and CDR2 SNTAGT. V dropped 4 bases and J dropped 3; count of bases not matched to a gene: 5. The CDR3 covers 16 residues. The CDR3 DNA follows: TGTGCCAGCAGTGCAACTAGCGGGAGGCGAACAGATACGCAGTATTTT. Translation: CASSATSGRRTDTQYF.

V and J are TRBV19 and TRBJ2-4; 7 bases fit TRBD1. The CDR3 consists of 16 residues. The trim removed 5 bases at V and 0 bases at J, leaving 7 bases unmatched. In germline, CDR1 is LNHDA, CDR2 SQIVND (reference sequence). The DNA for the CDR3 is TGTGCCAGTAGTTCCCGACAGGGTACAGCCAAAAACATTCAGTACTTC. Its translation is CASSSRQGTAKNIQYF. Complete variable domain (other parts from reference TRBV19 and TRBJ2-4): DGGITQSPKYLFRKEGQNVTLSCEQNLNHDAMYWYRQDPGQGLRLIYYSQIVNDFQKGDIAEGYSVSREKKESFPLTVTSAQKNPTAFYLCASSSRQGTAKNIQYFGAGTRLSVL.

The sample holds one count of this clone. The chain couples TRBV5-4 to TRBJ2-5; 8 nucleotides line up with TRBD2. V shed 2 bases and J 5 bases; nucleotides not matched to a gene: 5. In germline, CDR1 is SGHNT, CDR2 YYREEE (reference sequence). CDR3 length: 14 amino acids. The CDR3 coding sequence is TGTGCCAGCAGCTTTAGCGGGGTAGTGGAGACCCAGTACTTC. The encoded protein is CASSFSGVVETQYF.

The V call is TRBV6-2 or TRBV6-3, the J call TRBJ2-7, with 10 bases aligning to TRBD1. The trim removed 5 bases at V and 2 bases at J, leaving 6 bases unmatched. The CDR3 spans 15 residues. Germline loops: CDR1 MNHEY, CDR2 SVGEGT. The CDR3 region is CASSAGQGGTYEQYF. The CDR3 coding sequence is TGTGCCAGCAGTGCCGGACAGGGGGGAACCTACGAGCAGTACTTC.

The J gene is TRBJ1-2, the V gene TRBV6-5, with D possibly being TRBD1 (6 bases). V was pared by 0 bases and J by 0 bases, with 11 bases between. Germline CDR1 MNHEY, CDR2 SVGAGI. CDR3 length: 16 amino acids. CDR3 nucleotides: TGTGCCAGCAGTTACTCTCGGACAGCCTCTAACTATGGCTACACCTTC. It encodes CASSYSRTASNYGYTF.

V gene TRBV9 combines with J gene TRBJ2-1, with 8 bases aligning to TRBD2. The junction had 4 bases not matched to a gene; V was cut back by 3 bases and J by 2 bases. The CDR3 sequence is 15 residues long. Germline V gives CDR1 SGDLS, CDR2 YYNGEE. The CDR3 coding sequence is TGTGCCAGCAGCGCGAGCGGGAGTCCCTACAATGAGCAGTTCTTC. It is translated as CASSASGSPYNEQFF.

This clone has only a few counts. V and J are TRBV6-5 and TRBJ2-7; 9 positions agree with TRBD1. V gave up 0 bases and J gave up 6 bases; unmatched junction bases: 3. CDR1 and CDR2 (germline): MNHEY, SVGAGI. This CDR3 spans 14 amino acids. The DNA of the CDR3 is TGTGCCAGCAGTTACTCCGGGACAGGGTCCGAGCAGTACTTC. Translating gives CASSYSGTGSEQYF.

The table lists this clone with a few counts. The chain combines TRBV27 with TRBJ1-5; a possible D gene is TRBD1 (5 bases). The V gene's germline CDR1 is MNHEY and CDR2 SMNVEV (reference sequence). Between the trimmed V and J ends, which lost 7 bases and 0 bases, there was a span of 13 bases. The CDR3 spans 15 residues. The CDR3 DNA is TGTGCCAGCAAAGGGGTAGGCTATAGCAATCAGCCCCAGCATTTT. Amino acid sequence: CASKGVGYSNQPQHF.

This rearrangement joins TRBV9 to TRBJ2-1; 10 positions match TRBD2. Per the germline V gene, CDR1 is SGDLS and CDR2 is YYNGEE. Trimming removed 3 bases from V and 7 bases from J; junction bases left unmatched: 10. The CDR3 covers 16 residues. CDR3 sequence: CASSGASGRESNEQFF. CDR3 DNA sequence: TGTGCCAGCAGCGGGGCTAGCGGGAGAGAAAGTAATGAGCAGTTCTTC.

This chain links TRBV18 with TRBJ2-5, with a weak D call TRBD1 (5 bases). With 3 bases removed from V and 4 bases from J, the gap between germline ends came to 9 bases. Germline assignment: CDR1 KGHSH and CDR2 LQKENI. The CDR3 has 13 amino acids. The CDR3 nucleotides are TGTGCCAGCTCACCCGGACAATCAGAGACCCAGTACTTC. This translates into CASSPGQSETQYF.

The genes are TRBV5-8 and TRBJ2-5; 8 bases match TRBD1. CDR1 is SGHTS, CDR2 YDEGEE, per germline. V gave up 2 bases and J gave up 5 bases; unmatched junction bases: 5. The CDR3 runs 14 residues. CDR3 sequence reads: CASSLFQGAETQYF. The DNA for the CDR3 is TGTGCCAGCAGCTTATTCCAGGGGGCTGAGACCCAGTACTTC.

The CDR3, as DNA: TGTGCCAGCAGTTTCACAGGGACCGGGGAGCTGTTTTTT. As protein: CASSFTGTGELFF. The rearrangement uses TRBV9 and TRBJ2-2; a weak D match, TRBD1 (6 bases). From germline, CDR1 is SGDLS and CDR2 YYNGEE. V lost 5 bases and J 5 bases, leaving 10 bases between the germline ends. The CDR3 spans 13 residues.

This chain uses TRBV4-3 with TRBJ1-1; no firm D call. Trimming removed 0 bases from V and 5 bases from J, with 10 bases in between. Germline lookup yields CDR1 LGHNA and CDR2 YSLEER. CDR3 length equals 14 residues. DNA of the CDR3: TGCGCCAGCAGCCAAGAACGGTGGTGGACTGAAGCTTTCTTT. Translating gives CASSQERWWTEAFF.

The V call is TRBV29-1, the J call TRBJ2-1; 11 nucleotides match TRBD2. V lost 6 bases, J lost 9 bases, and 4 bases stayed unmatched. The length of the CDR3 is 12 residues. CDR1 and CDR2 (germline): SQVTM, ANQGSEA. CDR3 in amino acids: CSVLAGAAEQFF. DNA for the CDR3: TGCAGCGTACTAGCGGGAGCGGCTGAGCAGTTCTTC.